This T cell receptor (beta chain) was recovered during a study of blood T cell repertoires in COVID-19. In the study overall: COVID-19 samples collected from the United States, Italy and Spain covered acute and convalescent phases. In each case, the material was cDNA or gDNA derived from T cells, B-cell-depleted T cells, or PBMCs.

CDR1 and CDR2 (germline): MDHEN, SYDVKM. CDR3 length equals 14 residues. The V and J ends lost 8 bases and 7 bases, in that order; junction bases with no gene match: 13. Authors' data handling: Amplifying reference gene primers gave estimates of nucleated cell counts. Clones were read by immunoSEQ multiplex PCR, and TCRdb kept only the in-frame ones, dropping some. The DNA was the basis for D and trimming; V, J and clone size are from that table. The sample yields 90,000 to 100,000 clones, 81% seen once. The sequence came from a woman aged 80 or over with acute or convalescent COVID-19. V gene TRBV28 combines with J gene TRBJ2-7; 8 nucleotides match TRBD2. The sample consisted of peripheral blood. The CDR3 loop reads CASRVRGGAREQYF. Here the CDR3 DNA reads TGTGCCAGCCGTGTACGGGGGGGGGCCCGTGAGCAGTACTTC. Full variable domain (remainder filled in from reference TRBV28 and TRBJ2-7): DVKVTQSSRYLVKRTGEKVFLECVQDMDHENMFWYRQDPGLGLRLIYFSYDVKMKEKGDIPEGYSVSREKKERFSLILESASTNQTSMYLCASRVRGGAREQYFGPGTRLTVT.